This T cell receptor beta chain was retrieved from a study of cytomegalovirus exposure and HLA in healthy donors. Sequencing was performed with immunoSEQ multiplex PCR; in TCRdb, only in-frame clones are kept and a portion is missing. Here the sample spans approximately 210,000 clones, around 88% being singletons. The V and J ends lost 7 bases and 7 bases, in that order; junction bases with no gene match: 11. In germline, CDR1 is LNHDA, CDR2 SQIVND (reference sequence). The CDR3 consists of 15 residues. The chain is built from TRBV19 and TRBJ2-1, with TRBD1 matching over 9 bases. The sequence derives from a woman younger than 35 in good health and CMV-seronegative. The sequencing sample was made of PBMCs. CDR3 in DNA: TGTGCCAGTACCATTACGGGGACAGGGAGGAATGAGCAGTTCTTC. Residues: CASTITGTGRNEQFF.